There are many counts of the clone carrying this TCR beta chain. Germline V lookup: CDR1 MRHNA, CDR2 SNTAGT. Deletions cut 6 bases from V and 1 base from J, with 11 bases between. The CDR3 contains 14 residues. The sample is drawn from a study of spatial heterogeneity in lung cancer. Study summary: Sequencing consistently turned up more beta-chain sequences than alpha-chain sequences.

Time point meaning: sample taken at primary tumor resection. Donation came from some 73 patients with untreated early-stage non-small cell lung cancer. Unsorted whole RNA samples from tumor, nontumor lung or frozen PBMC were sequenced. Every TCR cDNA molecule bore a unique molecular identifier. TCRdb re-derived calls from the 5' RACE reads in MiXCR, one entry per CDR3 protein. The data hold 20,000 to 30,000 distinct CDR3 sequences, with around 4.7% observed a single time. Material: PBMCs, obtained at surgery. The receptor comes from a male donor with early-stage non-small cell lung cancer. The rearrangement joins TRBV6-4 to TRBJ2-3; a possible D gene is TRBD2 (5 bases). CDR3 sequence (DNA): TGTGCCAGCAGCTACCTGGGAGGCACAGATACGCAGTATTTT. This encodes CASSYLGGTDTQYF.